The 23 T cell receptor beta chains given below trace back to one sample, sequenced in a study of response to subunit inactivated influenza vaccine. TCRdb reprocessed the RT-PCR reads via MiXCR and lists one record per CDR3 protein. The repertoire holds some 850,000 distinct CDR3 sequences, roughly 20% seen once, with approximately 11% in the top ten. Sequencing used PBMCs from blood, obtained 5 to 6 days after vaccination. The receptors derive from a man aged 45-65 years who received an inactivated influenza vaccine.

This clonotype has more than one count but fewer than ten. The DNA of the CDR3 is TGTGCCAGCAGCTTAAAGCTAGCGGGAGGGGCAGATACGCAGTATTTT. Protein sequence: CASSLKLAGGADTQYF. The V and J genes are TRBV7-2 and TRBJ2-3; the match to TRBD2 covers 12 bases. Germline V gene data show CDR1 as SGHTA and CDR2 as FQGNSA. The CDR3 has 16 residues. The ends lost 2 bases at V and 4 bases at J; junction bases unmatched: 4.

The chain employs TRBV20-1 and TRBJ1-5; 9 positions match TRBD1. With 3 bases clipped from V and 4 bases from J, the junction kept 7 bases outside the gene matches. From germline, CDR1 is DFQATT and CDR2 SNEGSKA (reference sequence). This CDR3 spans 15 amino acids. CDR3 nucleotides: TGCAGTGCTAGGCTAGCCGGGACAGGGAATCAGCCCCAGCATTTT. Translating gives CSARLAGTGNQPQHF.

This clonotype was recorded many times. The CDR3 region is CASSTGPSTDTQYF. In nucleotides, the CDR3 is TGTGCCAGCAGCACCGGACCTAGCACAGATACGCAGTATTTT. The chain links TRBV12-3 or TRBV12-4 to TRBJ2-3; D unclear. The CDR3 runs to 14 residues. Trimming left V 6 bases short and J 0 bases short, with 10 bases between.

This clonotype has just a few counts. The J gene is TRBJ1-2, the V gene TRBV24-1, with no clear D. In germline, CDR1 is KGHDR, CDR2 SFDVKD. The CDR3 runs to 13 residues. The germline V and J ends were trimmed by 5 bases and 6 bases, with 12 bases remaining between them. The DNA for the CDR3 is TGTGCCACCAGTGCGGAGAGGTGGGATGGCTACACCTTC. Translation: CATSAERWDGYTF.

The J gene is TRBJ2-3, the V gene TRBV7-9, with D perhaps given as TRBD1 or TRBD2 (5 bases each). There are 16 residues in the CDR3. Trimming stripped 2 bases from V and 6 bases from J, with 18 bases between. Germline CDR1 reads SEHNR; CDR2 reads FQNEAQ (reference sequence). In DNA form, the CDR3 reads TGTGCCAGCAGCTTATCTGGGGCCGGCCGGGGCGATACGCAGTATTTT. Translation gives CASSLSGAGRGDTQYF.

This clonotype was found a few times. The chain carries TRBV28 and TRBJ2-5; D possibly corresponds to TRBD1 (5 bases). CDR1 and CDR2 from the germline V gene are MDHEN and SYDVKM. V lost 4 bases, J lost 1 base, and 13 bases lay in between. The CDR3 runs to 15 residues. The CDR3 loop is CASSSQDGVQETQYF. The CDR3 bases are TGTGCCAGCAGTTCACAGGACGGAGTCCAAGAGACCCAGTACTTC.

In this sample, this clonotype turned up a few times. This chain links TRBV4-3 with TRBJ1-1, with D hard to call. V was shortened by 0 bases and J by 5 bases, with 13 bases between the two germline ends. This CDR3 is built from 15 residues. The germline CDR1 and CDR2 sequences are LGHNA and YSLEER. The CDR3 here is CASSQDRAGLTEAFF. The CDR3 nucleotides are TGCGCCAGCAGCCAAGATAGGGCAGGTCTTACTGAAGCTTTCTTT.

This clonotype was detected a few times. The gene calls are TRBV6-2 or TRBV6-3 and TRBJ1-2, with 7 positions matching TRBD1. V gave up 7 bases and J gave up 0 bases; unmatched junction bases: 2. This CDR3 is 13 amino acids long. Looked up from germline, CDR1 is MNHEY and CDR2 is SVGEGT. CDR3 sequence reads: CASTGGSNYGYTF. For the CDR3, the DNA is TGTGCCAGCACAGGGGGATCTAACTATGGCTACACCTTC.

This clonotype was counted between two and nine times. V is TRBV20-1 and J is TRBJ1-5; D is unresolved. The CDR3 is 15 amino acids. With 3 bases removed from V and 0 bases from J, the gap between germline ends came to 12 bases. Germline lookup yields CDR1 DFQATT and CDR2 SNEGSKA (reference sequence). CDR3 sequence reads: CSASEETPSNQPQHF. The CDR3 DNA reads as TGCAGTGCTAGCGAGGAAACCCCTAGCAATCAGCCCCAGCATTTT.

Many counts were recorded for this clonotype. The CDR3: CASSPRTASYNEQFF. As DNA, the CDR3 is TGTGCCAGCAGCCCTCGGACTGCTTCCTACAATGAGCAGTTCTTC. V gene TRBV7-2 combines with J gene TRBJ2-1; maybe TRBD2 (5 bases). V gave up 5 bases and J gave up 1 base, with 12 bases separating them. Germline lookup yields CDR1 SGHTA and CDR2 FQGNSA. This CDR3 comprises 15 residues. Looking up the rest from reference TRBV7-2 and TRBJ2-1 gives the full variable domain: GAGVSQSPSNKVTEKGKDVELRCDPISGHTALYWYRQSLGQGLEFLIYFQGNSAPDKSGLPSDRFSAERTGGSVSTLTIQRTQQEDSAVYLCASSPRTASYNEQFFGPGTRLTVL.

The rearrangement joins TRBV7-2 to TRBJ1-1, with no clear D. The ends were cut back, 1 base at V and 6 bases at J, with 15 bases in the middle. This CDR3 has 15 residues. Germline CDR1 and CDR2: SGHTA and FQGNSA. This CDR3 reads CASSLERGAGAEAFF. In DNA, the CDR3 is TGTGCCAGCAGCTTAGAACGGGGAGCAGGCGCTGAAGCTTTCTTT.

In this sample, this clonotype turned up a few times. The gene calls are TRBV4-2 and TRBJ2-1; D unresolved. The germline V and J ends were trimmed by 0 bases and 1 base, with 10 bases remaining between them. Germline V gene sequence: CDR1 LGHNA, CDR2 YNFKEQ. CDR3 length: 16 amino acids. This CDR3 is CASSQDRSRSYNEQFF. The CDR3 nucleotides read TGTGCCAGCAGCCAAGATAGGTCGCGATCCTACAATGAGCAGTTCTTC.

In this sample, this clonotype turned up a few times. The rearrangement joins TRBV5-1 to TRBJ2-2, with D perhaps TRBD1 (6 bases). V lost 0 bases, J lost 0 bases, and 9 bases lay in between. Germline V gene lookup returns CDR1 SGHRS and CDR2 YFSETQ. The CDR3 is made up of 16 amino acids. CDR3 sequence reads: CASSLVRTANTGELFF. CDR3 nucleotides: TGCGCCAGCAGCTTGGTTCGGACAGCGAACACCGGGGAGCTGTTTTTT.

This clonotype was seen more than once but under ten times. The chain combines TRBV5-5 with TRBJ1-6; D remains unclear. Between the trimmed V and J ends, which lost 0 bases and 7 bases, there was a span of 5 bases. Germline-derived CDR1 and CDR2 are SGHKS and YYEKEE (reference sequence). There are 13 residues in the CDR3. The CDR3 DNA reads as TGTGCCAGCAGCTTGGTGGCGAATTCACCCCTCCACTTT. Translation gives CASSLVANSPLHF.

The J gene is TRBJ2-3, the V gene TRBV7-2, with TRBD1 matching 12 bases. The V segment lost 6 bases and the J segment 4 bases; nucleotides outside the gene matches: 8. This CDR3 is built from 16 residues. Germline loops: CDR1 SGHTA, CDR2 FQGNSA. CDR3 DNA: TGTGCCAGCAGTTATGCCGGGACAGGGGGCTCAGATACGCAGTATTTT. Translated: CASSYAGTGGSDTQYF.

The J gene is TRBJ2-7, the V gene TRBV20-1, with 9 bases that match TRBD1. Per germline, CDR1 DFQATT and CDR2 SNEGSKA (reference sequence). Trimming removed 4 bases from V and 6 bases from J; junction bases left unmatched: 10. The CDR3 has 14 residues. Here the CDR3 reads CSAIDSGTGSEQYF. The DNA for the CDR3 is TGCAGTGCTATAGACTCCGGGACAGGGTCCGAGCAGTACTTC.

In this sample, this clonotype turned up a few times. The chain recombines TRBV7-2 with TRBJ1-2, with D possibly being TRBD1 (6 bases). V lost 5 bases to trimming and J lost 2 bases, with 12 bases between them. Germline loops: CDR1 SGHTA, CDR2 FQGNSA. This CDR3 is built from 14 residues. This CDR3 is CASSQLGGNYGYTF. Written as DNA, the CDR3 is TGTGCCAGCAGCCAACTAGGGGGGAACTATGGCTACACCTTC.

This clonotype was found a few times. The CDR3 spells CAISDPRGAVTKDTEAFF. In nucleotides, the CDR3 is TGTGCCATCAGTGACCCGAGGGGGGCCGTGACAAAGGACACTGAAGCTTTCTTT. The chain combines TRBV10-3 with TRBJ1-1, with a weak D call TRBD1 (6 bases). There are 18 residues in the CDR3. V gave up 3 bases and J gave up 3 bases, with 23 bases separating them. Per germline, CDR1 ENHRY and CDR2 SYGVKD.

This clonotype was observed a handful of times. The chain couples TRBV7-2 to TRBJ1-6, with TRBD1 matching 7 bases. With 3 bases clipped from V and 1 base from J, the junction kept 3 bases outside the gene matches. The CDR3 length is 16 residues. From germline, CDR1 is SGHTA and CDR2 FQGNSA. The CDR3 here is CASSFLRGSYNSPLHF. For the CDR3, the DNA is TGTGCCAGCAGCTTTCTCAGGGGGTCCTATAATTCACCCCTCCACTTT.

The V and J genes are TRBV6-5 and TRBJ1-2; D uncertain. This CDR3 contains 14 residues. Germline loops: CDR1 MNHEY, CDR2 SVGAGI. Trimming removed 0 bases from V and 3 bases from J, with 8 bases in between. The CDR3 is CASSYSVGYYGYTF. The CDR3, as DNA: TGTGCCAGCAGTTACTCCGTAGGGTACTATGGCTACACCTTC.

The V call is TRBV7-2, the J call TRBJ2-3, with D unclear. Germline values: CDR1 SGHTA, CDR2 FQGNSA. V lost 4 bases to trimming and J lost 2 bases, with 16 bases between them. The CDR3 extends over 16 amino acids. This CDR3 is CASSWVITSSTDTQYF. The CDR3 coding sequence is TGTGCCAGCAGCTGGGTTATTACGTCATCCACAGATACGCAGTATTTT.

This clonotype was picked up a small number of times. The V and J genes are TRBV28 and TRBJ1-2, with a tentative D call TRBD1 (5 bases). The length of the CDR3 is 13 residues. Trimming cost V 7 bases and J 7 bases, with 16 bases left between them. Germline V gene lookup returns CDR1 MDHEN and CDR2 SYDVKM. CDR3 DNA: TGTGCCAGCAACCTGGGGCAGGGCCCTGGCTACACCTTC. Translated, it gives CASNLGQGPGYTF.

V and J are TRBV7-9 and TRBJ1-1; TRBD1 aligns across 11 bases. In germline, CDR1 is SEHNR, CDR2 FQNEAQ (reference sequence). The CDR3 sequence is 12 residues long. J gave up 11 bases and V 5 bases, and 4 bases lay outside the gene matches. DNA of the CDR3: TGTGCCAGCAGCCCGGACAGGGGGCAGGCTTTCTTT. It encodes CASSPDRGQAFF. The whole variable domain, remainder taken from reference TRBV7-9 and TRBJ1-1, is DTGVSQNPRHKITKRGQNVTFRCDPISEHNRLYWYRQTLGQGPEFLTYFQNEAQLEKSRLLSDRFSAERPKGSFSTLEIQRTEQGDSAMYLCASSPDRGQAFFGQGTRLTVV.